This TCR beta chain is drawn from a study of blood T cells in healthy people across ages. In its sample, this clonotype was seen a few times. The antigen is undetermined. Findings and caveats of the study: Diversity estimates from one million T cells were considered underestimates. Higher diversity and more naive CD4+ cells were features of long-lived donors, compared to aged donors.

V gave up 5 bases and J gave up 5 bases, with 10 bases separating them. This CDR3 spans 12 amino acids. Germline V gene sequence: CDR1 SEHNR, CDR2 FQNEAQ (reference sequence). Every donor contributed roughly 10 milliliters of peripheral blood by blood draw. Samples each yielded at least 6 micrograms of total RNA. With a J-beta primer mix and a sample-barcoded 5' primer, a second PCR ran about 7 to 11 cycles. TCRdb analysed the 5' RACE reads with MiXCR anew, one entry per CDR3 protein. The sample has hundreds of thousands of distinct CDR3 sequences; more than 55% are singletons. The sample was blood. This clonotype was obtained from a man aged 35 to 55 in good health. The chain has TRBV7-9 and TRBJ2-7; D gene ambiguous. In nucleotides, the CDR3 is TGTGCCAGCAGCCCCGGGCTCCACGAGCAGTACTTC. Translated, it gives CASSPGLHEQYF. Full variable domain (remainder filled in from reference TRBV7-9 and TRBJ2-7): DTGVSQNPRHKITKRGQNVTFRCDPISEHNRLYWYRQTLGQGPEFLTYFQNEAQLEKSRLLSDRFSAERPKGSFSTLEIQRTEQGDSAMYLCASSPGLHEQYFGPGTRLTVT.